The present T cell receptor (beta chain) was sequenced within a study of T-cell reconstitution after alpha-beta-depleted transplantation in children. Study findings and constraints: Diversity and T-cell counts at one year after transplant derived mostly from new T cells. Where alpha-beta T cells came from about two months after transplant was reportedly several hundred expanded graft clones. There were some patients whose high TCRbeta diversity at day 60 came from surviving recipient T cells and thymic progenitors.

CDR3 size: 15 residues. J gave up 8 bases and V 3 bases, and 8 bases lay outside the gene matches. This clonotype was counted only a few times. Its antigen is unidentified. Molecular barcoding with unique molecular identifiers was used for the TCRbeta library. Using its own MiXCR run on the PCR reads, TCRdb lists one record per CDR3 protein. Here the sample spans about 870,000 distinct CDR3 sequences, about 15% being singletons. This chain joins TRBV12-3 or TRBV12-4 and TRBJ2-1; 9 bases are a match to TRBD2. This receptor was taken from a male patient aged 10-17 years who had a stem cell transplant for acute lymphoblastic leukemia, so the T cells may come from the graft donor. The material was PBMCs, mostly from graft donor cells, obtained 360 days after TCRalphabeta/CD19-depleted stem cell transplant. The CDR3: CASSFRLAEGHEQFF. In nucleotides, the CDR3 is TGTGCCAGCAGTTTCCGACTAGCGGAAGGCCATGAGCAGTTCTTC.